The 31 T cell receptor beta chains presented below share a single source sample, sequenced in a study of blood T cell repertoires in COVID-19. The method was immunoSEQ multiplex PCR; TCRdb's version includes in-frame clones alone and lacks a portion of them. This table holds tens of thousands of clones, roughly 78% found once. Sequenced input: peripheral blood. These receptors came from a man in his 60s with active or convalescent COVID-19.

The chain employs TRBV5-5 and TRBJ2-7; TRBD1 aligns across 10 bases. The CDR3 consists of 16 residues. Per the germline V gene, CDR1 is SGHKS and CDR2 is YYEKEE (reference sequence). J was trimmed by 5 bases and V by 0 bases; bases with no gene match: 8. CDR3 in DNA: TGTGCCAGCAGCTTGGCCTGGGGACAGGGGCCAAACGAGCAGTACTTC. As protein: CASSLAWGQGPNEQYF.

The V call is TRBV18, the J call TRBJ1-2; tentatively, D is TRBD1 (5 bases). Germline V gives CDR1 KGHSH, CDR2 LQKENI. The CDR3 extends over 14 amino acids. Trimming pared 2 bases from V and 6 bases from J, leaving 13 bases between. CDR3 protein: CASSPGGRADGYTF. The CDR3 nucleotides read TGTGCCAGCTCACCAGGCGGCAGGGCGGATGGCTACACCTTC.

The J gene is TRBJ1-2, the V gene TRBV7-6, with 8 nucleotides matching TRBD1. The CDR3 covers 14 residues. Germline loops: CDR1 SGHVS, CDR2 FNYEAQ. Trimming removed 5 bases from V and 6 bases from J; junction bases left unmatched: 8. CDR3 loop: CASSPPGQGHGYTF. As DNA, the CDR3 is TGTGCCAGCAGCCCGCCCGGACAGGGCCATGGCTACACCTTC.

The rearrangement uses TRBV30 and TRBJ1-5, with D possibly matching TRBD1 (5 bases). The CDR3 is 15 amino acids. Germline loops: CDR1 GTSNPN, CDR2 SVGIG (reference sequence). V was trimmed by 0 bases and J by 5 bases, leaving 14 bases between them. This chain's CDR3 is CAWSVRNRFDQPQHF. The CDR3 DNA reads TGTGCCTGGAGTGTACGGAACAGGTTCGATCAGCCCCAGCATTTT. Supplemented by reference TRBV30 and TRBJ1-5, the full variable domain reads SQTIHQWPATLVQPVGSPLSLECTVEGTSNPNLYWYRQAAGRGLQLLFYSVGIGQISSEVPQNLSASRPQDRQFILSSKKLLLSDSGFYLCAWSVRNRFDQPQHFGDGTRLSIL.

The CDR3 sequence is CATSRDRTSYEQYF. The CDR3 nucleotides are TGTGCCACCAGCAGAGATCGCACATCCTACGAGCAGTACTTC. This chain uses TRBV15 with TRBJ2-7; D gene ambiguous. This CDR3 spans 14 amino acids. Trimming cost V 0 bases and J 1 base, with 7 bases left between them. In germline, CDR1 is LNHNV, CDR2 YYDKDF (reference sequence).

The chain recombines TRBV6-1 with TRBJ1-1, with 7 bases lining up with TRBD1. This CDR3 is built from 15 residues. Germline assignment: CDR1 MNHNS and CDR2 SASEGT. The junction had 8 bases not matched to a gene; V was cut back by 3 bases and J by 4 bases. In DNA form, the CDR3 reads TGTGCCAGCAGTGACCGCGAGGGGGCGCGCACTGAAGCTTTCTTT. Protein: CASSDREGARTEAFF.

The chain combines TRBV4-1 with TRBJ2-7; 10 bases agree with TRBD2. Germline lookup yields CDR1 MGHRA and CDR2 YSYEKL. The CDR3 covers 16 residues. V gave up 2 bases and J gave up 1 base; unmatched junction bases: 5. CDR3 bases: TGCGCCAGCAGCCAACCATGGACTAGCGGTTCCTACGAGCAGTACTTC. Its protein product is CASSQPWTSGSYEQYF.

The table lists this clone with a count of one. The chain recombines TRBV30 with TRBJ1-1; TRBD1 matches at 9 bases. The V segment lost 8 bases and the J segment 6 bases; nucleotides outside the gene matches: 4. The germline V gene has CDR1 GTSNPN and CDR2 SVGIG (reference sequence). This CDR3 is 11 amino acids long. Written as DNA, the CDR3 is TGTGCCGGACAGGGGCTGGCTGAAGCTTTCTTT. Residues: CAGQGLAEAFF. The whole variable domain, remainder taken from reference TRBV30 and TRBJ1-1, is SQTIHQWPATLVQPVGSPLSLECTVEGTSNPNLYWYRQAAGRGLQLLFYSVGIGQISSEVPQNLSASRPQDRQFILSSKKLLLSDSGFYLCAGQGLAEAFFGQGTRLTVV.

The chain employs TRBV2 and TRBJ2-3; tentative D call: TRBD1 (5 bases). Trimming removed 6 bases at V and 4 bases at J, with 14 bases between. The CDR3 covers 14 residues. Germline V gene data show CDR1 as SNHLY and CDR2 as FYNNEI. CDR3 amino acids: CASRRRGGADTQYF. CDR3 in DNA: TGTGCCAGCAGGAGAAGGGGTGGCGCAGATACGCAGTATTTT.

The J gene is TRBJ1-6, the V gene TRBV7-8; 7 bases match TRBD1. Per the germline V gene, CDR1 is SGHVS and CDR2 is FQNEAQ. The CDR3 is made up of 14 amino acids. The trim removed 1 base at V and 11 bases at J, leaving 5 bases unmatched. The chain's CDR3 is CASSLERTGAPLHF. The CDR3 nucleotides are TGTGCCAGCAGCTTAGAGCGGACAGGAGCACCCCTCCACTTT.

The rearrangement joins TRBV10-3 to TRBJ2-1; a weak D match, TRBD2 (6 bases). V was trimmed by 3 bases and J by 8 bases, leaving 14 bases between them. The CDR3 extends over 14 amino acids. Germline assignment: CDR1 ENHRY and CDR2 SYGVKD. The CDR3 DNA is TGTGCCATCAGTGATCGGGGGATAAGCGATGAGCAGTTCTTC. Translating it yields CAISDRGISDEQFF.

The V gene is TRBV9, the J gene TRBJ2-7; a possible D gene is TRBD2 (5 bases). Between the trimmed V and J ends, which lost 3 bases and 0 bases, there was a span of 16 bases. In germline, CDR1 is SGDLS, CDR2 YYNGEE. The length of the CDR3 is 16 residues. The CDR3 coding sequence is TGTGCCAGCAGCGGAGAGTTTGGTGGGAGCTCCTACGAGCAGTACTTC. This translates into CASSGEFGGSSYEQYF.

DNA of the CDR3: TGTGCCAGTAGTCTCAGGGGCTCTGGGGCCAACGTCCTGACTTTC. This encodes CASSLRGSGANVLTF. The rearrangement joins TRBV6-5 to TRBJ2-6; maybe TRBD1 (6 bases). This CDR3 has 15 residues. Germline CDR1 reads MNHEY; CDR2 reads SVGAGI. The V end was cut by 9 bases, the J end by 0 bases, with 12 bases between.

Only one count was recorded for this clone. The chain links TRBV7-3 to TRBJ1-1; perhaps TRBD1 as D (5 bases). V was trimmed by 5 bases and J by 2 bases, leaving 9 bases between them. Germline lookup yields CDR1 SGHTA and CDR2 FQGTGA. CDR3 length: 13 amino acids. The CDR3 protein is CASSPRANTEAFF. The DNA for the CDR3 is TGTGCCAGCAGCCCCAGGGCTAACACTGAAGCTTTCTTT.

The chain joins TRBV5-1 to TRBJ1-5, with D unclear. CDR1 and CDR2 (germline): SGHRS, YFSETQ. V was pared by 0 bases and J by 0 bases, with 7 bases between. The CDR3 loop spans 15 amino acids. CDR3 loop: CASSLGGTSNQPQHF. CDR3 nucleotide sequence: TGCGCCAGCAGCTTGGGAGGAACTAGCAATCAGCCCCAGCATTTT.

This chain links TRBV6-1 with TRBJ2-3; 7 nucleotides line up with TRBD2. The V gene's germline CDR1 is MNHNS and CDR2 SASEGT. This CDR3 spans 14 amino acids. V trimming: 1 base; J trimming: 5 bases; junction bases outside the gene matches: 3. The CDR3 bases are TGTGCCAGCAGTGAAGATGGCGGGGGAGATACGCAGTATTTT. Protein product: CASSEDGGGDTQYF.

The chain employs TRBV27 and TRBJ1-6; no reliable D call. The CDR3 spans 13 residues. Deletions cut 3 bases from V and 9 bases from J, with 9 bases between. Germline assignment: CDR1 MNHEY and CDR2 SMNVEV (reference sequence). The CDR3 nucleotides are TGTGCCAGCAGTTTGGAGGATTTTTCACCCCTCCACTTT. It specifies CASSLEDFSPLHF.

The chain has TRBV18 and TRBJ1-6, with TRBD1 matching over 7 bases. J gave up 10 bases and V 3 bases, and 6 bases lay outside the gene matches. The germline V gene encodes CDR1 KGHSH and CDR2 LQKENI. The CDR3 is 14 residues long. Here the CDR3 reads CASSPDREGSPLHF. CDR3 nucleotides: TGTGCCAGCTCACCCGACAGGGAAGGCTCACCCCTCCACTTT.

The table lists this clone with a count of one. The chain carries TRBV5-1 and TRBJ1-3; D is possibly TRBD1 (5 bases). Germline loops: CDR1 SGHRS, CDR2 YFSETQ. With 2 bases removed from V and 4 bases from J, the gap between germline ends came to 13 bases. The CDR3 extends over 15 amino acids. The CDR3 DNA reads as TGCGCCAGCAGCTTACGGGGGATATTCGGAAACACCATATATTTT. Encoded protein: CASSLRGIFGNTIYF.

The rearrangement links TRBV6-4 to TRBJ2-1; D is possibly TRBD2 (5 bases). CDR1 and CDR2 (germline): MRHNA, SNTAGT. V lost 2 bases, J lost 8 bases, and 19 bases lay in between. CDR3 length: 16 amino acids. Here the CDR3 reads CASSDRLRTGVHEQFF. The CDR3 DNA follows: TGTGCCAGCAGTGACAGGCTTCGCACCGGGGTTCATGAGCAGTTCTTC.

The chain carries TRBV4-2 and TRBJ2-3, with D perhaps TRBD1 (6 bases). The germline V gene has CDR1 LGHNA and CDR2 YNFKEQ. V dropped 2 bases and J dropped 4 bases, with 13 bases sitting between them. The CDR3 length is 15 residues. The CDR3 DNA reads TGTGCCAGCAGCCAATTAGGGGGATTCCCAGATACGCAGTATTTT. Protein sequence: CASSQLGGFPDTQYF.

This CDR3 is CASSQDTRLAASPYEQYF. CDR3 nucleotide sequence: TGTGCCAGCAGCCAAGATACAAGACTAGCGGCATCCCCCTACGAGCAGTACTTC. V is TRBV14 and J is TRBJ2-7; 9 nucleotides match TRBD2. CDR3 size: 18 residues. Per the germline V gene, CDR1 is SGHDN and CDR2 is FVKESK. J was trimmed by 2 bases and V by 0 bases; bases with no gene match: 11. The variable domain in full, with the rest retrieved from reference TRBV14 and TRBJ2-7, is EAGVTQFPSHSVIEKGQTVTLRCDPISGHDNLYWYRRVMGKEIKFLLHFVKESKQDESGMPNNRFLAERTGGTYSTLKVQPAELEDSGVYFCASSQDTRLAASPYEQYFGPGTRLTVT.

The rearrangement links TRBV9 to TRBJ1-1, with D unclear. The CDR3 sequence is 15 residues long. Germline V CDR1 and CDR2: SGDLS, YYNGEE. The ends were cut back, 0 bases at V and 1 base at J, with 10 bases in the middle. CDR3: CASSVESGRNTEAFF. For the CDR3, the DNA is TGTGCCAGCAGCGTAGAGTCGGGGAGGAACACTGAAGCTTTCTTT.

The rearrangement uses TRBV7-3 and TRBJ2-1; tentative D call: TRBD2 (6 bases). Germline CDR1 and CDR2: SGHTA and FQGTGA. The length of the CDR3 is 15 residues. The V end lost 1 base, the J end lost 1 base, and 8 bases lay between the germline ends. DNA for the CDR3: TGTGCCAGCAGCTTAAGCGGGGCGTCCTACAATGAGCAGTTCTTC. Amino acids: CASSLSGASYNEQFF.

The chain couples TRBV18 to TRBJ2-6; the match to TRBD1 covers 9 bases. V gave up 8 bases and J gave up 0 bases; unmatched junction bases: 11. CDR3 size: 18 residues. Germline V gene lookup returns CDR1 KGHSH and CDR2 LQKENI. The CDR3 spells CASNPGTGYSSGANVLTF. CDR3 sequence (DNA): TGTGCCAGCAACCCCGGGACAGGGTATAGCTCTGGGGCCAACGTCCTGACTTTC.

This clone was counted only a few times. The genes are TRBV4-1 and TRBJ2-1; D possibly corresponds to TRBD2 (5 bases). The CDR3 sequence is 17 residues long. Germline V lookup: CDR1 MGHRA, CDR2 YSYEKL. The V gene lost 2 bases and the J gene lost 0 bases, with 14 bases spanning the gap. CDR3 loop: CASSQNPGIISYNEQFF. The CDR3 DNA is TGCGCCAGCAGCCAAAACCCCGGGATTATCTCCTACAATGAGCAGTTCTTC.

The genes are TRBV7-8 and TRBJ2-7; tentatively, D is TRBD1 (7 bases). Trimming shortened V by 5 bases and J by 5 bases, and 22 bases separated the two germline ends. CDR3 length: 16 amino acids. Germline CDR1 SGHVS, CDR2 FQNEAQ. CDR3 nucleotides: TGTGCCAGCAGCCAATTGACAGGGTTGAGGAGGGACGAGCAGTACTTC. It specifies CASSQLTGLRRDEQYF.

The CDR3 is CASSYGRGLAGAYNEQFF. DNA for the CDR3: TGTGCCAGCAGTTATGGGCGCGGGCTAGCGGGGGCCTACAATGAGCAGTTCTTC. The chain carries TRBV6-2 or TRBV6-3 and TRBJ2-1; the match to TRBD2 covers 10 bases. Germline V gene sequence: CDR1 MNHEY, CDR2 SVGEGT. The ends lost 3 bases at V and 2 bases at J; junction bases unmatched: 10. This CDR3 has 18 residues.

The chain carries TRBV5-1 and TRBJ2-3, with TRBD2 identical over 7 bases. The CDR3 is made up of 14 amino acids. Germline CDR1 and CDR2: SGHRS and YFSETQ. J was trimmed by 2 bases and V by 5 bases; bases with no gene match: 5. CDR3 nucleotides: TGCGCCAGCAGTGGGGGGGGATACACAGATACGCAGTATTTT. Its protein is CASSGGGYTDTQYF.

This chain connects TRBV4-1 to TRBJ2-2, with TRBD1 as a possible D gene (5 bases). Germline-derived CDR1 and CDR2 are MGHRA and YSYEKL. CDR3 length: 14 amino acids. With 4 bases removed from V and 6 bases from J, the gap between germline ends came to 12 bases. CDR3 in amino acids: CASSRTRAPGELFF. The CDR3 region has the DNA TGCGCCAGCAGCCGAACCAGGGCCCCCGGGGAGCTGTTTTTT.

CDR3 DNA sequence: TGTGCCAGCAGTCTAACAGGGGAGAGCACTGAAGCTTTCTTT. It is translated as CASSLTGESTEAFF. The rearrangement uses TRBV2 and TRBJ1-1; 7 nucleotides agree with TRBD1. Germline V gives CDR1 SNHLY, CDR2 FYNNEI. This CDR3 region has 14 residues. After removal of 5 bases from V and 4 bases from J, the junction contained 7 bases not matched to a gene.